The T cell receptor beta chain under discussion was sequenced for a study of molecular identifiers for immune sequencing clone quantification (dated by TCRdb to 2017 to 2018). Some background on the complete study: For a replicate experiment, the RNA from either 20,000 or 100,000 naive CD8 T cells was divided into five aliquots, and four of those aliquots went on to sequencing. CD8 T cells were used in a methods study to benchmark molecular-identifier clustering-based TCR repertoire sequencing (MIDCIRS) and TCR RNA copy counting.

General study outcomes and caveats: Clones above 20 RNA copies held over 99% of molecules in CMV-specific effector cells but under 1% in naive cells. A single cell's worth of spiked-in Jurkat TCR RNA was reported detectable even among one million naive CD8 T cells. The naive libraries included spiked-in Jurkat TCR RNA (approximately 11 copies' worth), and this RNA is not part of the donor repertoire. Without barcode sub-clustering, chimeric consensus sequences inflated TCR diversity; chimeras reached as high as 47%. Modeling indicated approximately 3.1 TCR RNA copies recovered per cell, compared with around 9.8 by digital PCR, which implies a capture efficiency of around 30%. Identical TCR molecules sharing a barcode could cause highly expanded clone sizes to be underestimated.

Deletion took 0 bases off V and 6 bases off J, with a span of 5 bases between the germline ends. The CDR3 covers 12 residues, taking in both the cysteine and the phenylalanine. This entry keeps only the CDR3 DNA: 36 bases, framed from base 1. The CDR1 and CDR2 encoded by the germline V gene (reference sequence) are LGHDT and YNNKEL. Libraries of naive CD8 T cells were built from approximately 20,000 to 1,000,000 sorted cells, with 10%, 30% or 50% of the purified RNA used. Naive CD8 T cells were FACS-sorted as CD8+CD4-CCR7+CD45RA+ on a BD FACSAria II into RLT Plus buffer. Detection sensitivity was tested by spiking Jurkat RNA equal to roughly 9 TCR copies' worth into samples containing roughly 17,000-1,100,000 naive CD8 T cells. CD8 T cells were enriched with RosetteSep CD8+ T Cell Enrichment Cocktail and Ficoll-Paque, followed by ACK red cell lysis. This clonotype was observed at least ten times. Its recognized antigen is unknown. No base quality information exists; no much larger clone differs at one position.

Libraries were constructed by PCR. Data came from an Illumina HiSeq 4000. Preparation of bulk TCR libraries followed a previously described approach, with the TCR primers listed in Table S5. Total RNA was purified with the Qiagen AllPrep DNA/RNA kit. Before analysis, reads from multiple sequencing runs of one library were combined. The study's processing was this. Only reads with exact TCR constant sequence were kept, trimmed to 150 nt, and grouped by their 12-nt molecular barcodes. Reads within each barcode group were sub-clustered using a 15% Levenshtein threshold, and quality-weighted consensus sequences were constructed for each RNA molecule. Non-functional sequences were discarded, and so were lower-count sequences lying one edit away from another sequence. Barcode sub-clusters with fewer than 20% of the maximum read count were removed, based on fitting two negative binomial distributions. TCRdb applied fastp at Q25 and MiXCR to the public reads, then kept only in-frame beta chains. Records with the same CDR3 protein are collapsed into one entry carrying the most frequent genes and DNA. Clone size and V and J calls follow TCRdb, not the original study. The sample table shows 80,000 to 95,000 distinct CDR3 sequences, and roughly 19% are seen once. Around 0.8% of the sample is in the top ten clones.

The rearrangement joined TRBV3-1 to TRBJ1-1; the D gene assignment is ambiguous. The source is a human donor in good health. Some libraries in this study had Jurkat cell RNA spiked in. The sequenced material came from naive CD8+ T cells from blood, with Jurkat cell RNA spiked in. The sample's cell subset or site label, in plain terms: FACS-sorted CD8+CD4-CCR7+CD45RA+ naive T cells. The CDR3 region: CASSQEWAEAFF. In nucleotide form, the sequence is TGTGCCAGCAGCCAAGAGTGGGCTGAAGCTTTCTTT.